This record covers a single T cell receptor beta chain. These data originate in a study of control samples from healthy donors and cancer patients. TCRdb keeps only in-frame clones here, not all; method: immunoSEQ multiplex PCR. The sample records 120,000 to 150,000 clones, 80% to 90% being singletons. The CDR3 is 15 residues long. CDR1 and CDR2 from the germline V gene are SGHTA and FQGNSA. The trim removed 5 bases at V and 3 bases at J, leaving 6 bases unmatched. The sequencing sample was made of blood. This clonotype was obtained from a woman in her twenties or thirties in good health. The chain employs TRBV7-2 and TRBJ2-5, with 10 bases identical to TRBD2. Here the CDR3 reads CASSRVSGREETQYF. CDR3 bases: TGTGCCAGCAGCAGGGTCAGCGGGAGGGAAGAGACCCAGTACTTC.